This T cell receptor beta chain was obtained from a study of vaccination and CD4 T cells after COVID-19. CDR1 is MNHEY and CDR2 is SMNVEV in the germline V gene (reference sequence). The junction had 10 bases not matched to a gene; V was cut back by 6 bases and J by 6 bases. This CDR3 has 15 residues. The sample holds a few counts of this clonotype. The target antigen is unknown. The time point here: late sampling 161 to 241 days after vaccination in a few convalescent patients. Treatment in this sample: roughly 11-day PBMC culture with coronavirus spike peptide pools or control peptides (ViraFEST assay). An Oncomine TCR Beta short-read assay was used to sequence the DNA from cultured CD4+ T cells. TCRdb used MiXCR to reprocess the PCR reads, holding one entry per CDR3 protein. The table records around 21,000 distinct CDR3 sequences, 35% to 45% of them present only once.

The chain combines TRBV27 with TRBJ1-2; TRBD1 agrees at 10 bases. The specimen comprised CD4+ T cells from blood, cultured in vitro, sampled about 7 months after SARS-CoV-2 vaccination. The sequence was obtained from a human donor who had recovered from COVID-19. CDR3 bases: TGTGCCAGCAGCCGTCCGGGACAGGGGTCTAATGGCTACACCTTC. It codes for CASSRPGQGSNGYTF.